These 14 T cell receptor beta chains were sequenced from one sample in a study of T cells in Graves' hyperthyroidism and ophthalmopathy. The TCR beta CDR3 regions underwent amplification using RNA transcripts as the source. HTBI primers were employed in a first-round RT-PCR of the TCR CDR3. From the multiplex PCR reads, TCRdb called clonotypes with MiXCR, one entry per CDR3 protein. The table lists more than 500,000 distinct CDR3 sequences, roughly 14% of them singletons. The source material was blood. The receptor set was obtained from a middle-aged woman with Graves' ophthalmopathy.

This clonotype appeared a few times. This chain joins TRBV7-6 and TRBJ2-7; D remains unclear. Trimming cost V 0 bases and J 0 bases, with 9 bases left between them. The CDR3 runs to 15 residues. CDR1 SGHVS and CDR2 FNYEAQ come from the germline V gene. The CDR3 protein is CASSLAGLTSYEQYF. CDR3 coding DNA: TGTGCCAGCAGCTTAGCTGGCCTAACCTCCTACGAGCAGTACTTC.

This clonotype was detected many times. The chain is built from TRBV20-1 and TRBJ1-6; perhaps TRBD1 as D (6 bases). Deletions cut 5 bases from V and 4 bases from J, with 15 bases between. The CDR3 has 15 amino acids. Germline V CDR1 and CDR2: DFQATT, SNEGSKA (reference sequence). The CDR3 protein is CSAADSLIYNSPLHF. DNA of the CDR3: TGCAGTGCTGCGGACAGCCTAATATATAATTCACCCCTCCACTTT.

This clonotype was observed many times. The V call is TRBV2, the J call TRBJ2-7; 7 positions agree with TRBD1. V lost 9 bases and J lost 6; bases outside the gene matches: 11. The V gene's germline CDR1 is SNHLY and CDR2 FYNNEI. CDR3 length: 13 residues. The chain's CDR3 is CASFEQSGGEQYF. In DNA form, the CDR3 reads TGTGCCAGTTTCGAGCAGTCAGGGGGCGAGCAGTACTTC.

This clonotype was picked up many times. The V call is TRBV18, the J call TRBJ2-5; maybe TRBD1 (6 bases). CDR1 KGHSH and CDR2 LQKENI come from the germline V gene. The CDR3 is 14 residues long. Trimming shortened V by 9 bases and J by 0 bases, and 14 bases separated the two germline ends. The CDR3: CASSGTPNQETQYF. In DNA form, the CDR3 reads TGTGCCAGTTCCGGGACACCTAACCAAGAGACCCAGTACTTC. The variable domain in full, completed from reference TRBV18 and TRBJ2-5, reads NAGVMQNPRHLVRRRGQEARLRCSPMKGHSHVYWYRQLPEEGLKFMVYLQKENIIDESGMPKERFSAEFPKEGPSILRIQQVVRGDSAAYFCASSGTPNQETQYFGPGTRLLVL.

This clonotype was detected ten times or more. The V gene is TRBV6-1, the J gene TRBJ1-1; 7 nucleotides line up with TRBD1. J was trimmed by 10 bases and V by 6 bases; bases with no gene match: 8. Germline V lookup: CDR1 MNHNS, CDR2 SASEGT. The CDR3 covers 12 residues. CDR3 sequence: CASRHQGGGAFF. The CDR3, as DNA: TGTGCCAGCAGACATCAGGGGGGGGGAGCTTTCTTT.

With respect to this clonotype: Relative to the germline gene, one junction end is altered; a read error may explain this. The chain is built from TRBV7-8 and TRBJ1-2, with D perhaps matching TRBD1 (6 bases). This CDR3 region has 13 residues. CDR1 is SGHVS and CDR2 is FQNEAQ in the germline V gene. The CDR3 DNA sequence: TGTCCCAGCAGCTTAGGGGGTGACTATGGCTACACCTTC. Protein sequence: CPSSLGGDYGYTF.

In this sample, this clonotype turned up many times. The chain uses TRBV28 and TRBJ1-5, with no clear D. This CDR3 spans 13 amino acids. Germline loops: CDR1 MDHEN, CDR2 SYDVKM. The V and J ends lost 5 bases and 6 bases respectively, with 11 bases between them. CDR3 nucleotide sequence: TGTGCCAGCAGTCGCCTCTCGGGTCAGCCCCAGCATTTT. Encoded protein: CASSRLSGQPQHF.

This chain joins TRBV18 and TRBJ2-6, with D tentatively TRBD2 (5 bases). Germline-derived CDR1 and CDR2 are KGHSH and LQKENI. The V gene lost 2 bases and the J gene lost 2 bases, with 13 bases spanning the gap. CDR3 length equals 17 residues. In nucleotides, the CDR3 is TGTGCCAGCTCACCAAGAGGGCCCGAGACTGGGGCCAACGTCCTGACTTTC. Amino acid sequence: CASSPRGPETGANVLTF.

This clonotype has just a few counts. V and J are TRBV18 and TRBJ2-1; 10 bases are shared with TRBD2. Germline V gene lookup returns CDR1 KGHSH and CDR2 LQKENI. The CDR3 totals 14 residues. V lost 3 bases to trimming and J lost 9 bases; unmatched junction nucleotides: 5. The CDR3: CASSPPSGRSEQFF. The CDR3 region has the DNA TGTGCCAGCTCACCCCCTAGCGGGAGATCTGAGCAGTTCTTC.

The chain employs TRBV3-1 and TRBJ2-7; TRBD2 matches 12 bases. This CDR3 contains 20 residues. Trimming took 1 base from V and 3 from J; bases not matched to a gene: 16. The V gene's germline CDR1 is LGHDT and CDR2 YNNKEL (reference sequence). DNA of the CDR3: TGTGCCAGCAGCCAAGCGACTAGCGGGAGAGTTGGTTGGGTACGCTACGAGCAGTACTTC. Protein sequence: CASSQATSGRVGWVRYEQYF.

In this sample, this clonotype turned up many times. J is TRBJ2-2 and V is TRBV12-3 or TRBV12-4, with D perhaps matching TRBD1 (6 bases). Trimming cost V 6 bases and J 4 bases, with 9 bases left between them. The CDR3 contains 13 residues. DNA for the CDR3: TGTGCCAGCAGGAAGGGGGTCACCGGGGAGCTGTTTTTT. This codes for CASRKGVTGELFF.

This clonotype was recorded at least ten times. The gene calls are TRBV29-1 and TRBJ2-7, with D perhaps being TRBD1 or TRBD2 (5 bases each). This CDR3 comprises 11 residues. Trimming shortened V by 3 bases and J by 6 bases, and 9 bases separated the two germline ends. In germline, CDR1 is SQVTM, CDR2 ANQGSEA. CDR3 loop: CSVEAGSEQYF. DNA for the CDR3: TGCAGCGTTGAGGCAGGGAGCGAGCAGTACTTC.

This clonotype was counted ten times or more. The chain has TRBV6-1 and TRBJ2-7; 8 positions match TRBD1. The CDR3 runs to 16 residues. The germline CDR1 and CDR2 sequences are MNHNS and SASEGT. Trimming took 5 bases from V and 5 from J; bases not matched to a gene: 14. The CDR3, as DNA: TGTGCCAGCAGTCCCCCGGGACAGGCGGGGTTGCACGAGCAGTACTTC. This sequence encodes CASSPPGQAGLHEQYF.

This clonotype appeared many times. The chain employs TRBV28 and TRBJ1-1; D is unresolved. Trimming left V 4 bases short and J 11 bases short, with 20 bases between. CDR3 size: 14 residues. CDR1 and CDR2 from the germline V gene are MDHEN and SYDVKM. CDR3 sequence reads: CASSSENSPLLAFF. Written as DNA, the CDR3 is TGTGCCAGCAGTTCAGAGAATTCTCCCCTTCTTGCTTTCTTT.